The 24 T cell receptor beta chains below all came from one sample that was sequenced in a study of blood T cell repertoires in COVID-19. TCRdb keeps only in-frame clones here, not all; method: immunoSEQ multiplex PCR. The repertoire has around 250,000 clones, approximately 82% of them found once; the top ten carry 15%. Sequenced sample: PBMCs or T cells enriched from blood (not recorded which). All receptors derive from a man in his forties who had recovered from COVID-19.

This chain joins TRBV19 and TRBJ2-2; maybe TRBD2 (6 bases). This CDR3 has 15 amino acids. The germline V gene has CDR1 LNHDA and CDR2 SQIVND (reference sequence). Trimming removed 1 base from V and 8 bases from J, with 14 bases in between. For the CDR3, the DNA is TGTGCCAGTAGTATAGGCGGAGCGGGTCAGGGGGAGCTGTTTTTT. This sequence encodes CASSIGGAGQGELFF.

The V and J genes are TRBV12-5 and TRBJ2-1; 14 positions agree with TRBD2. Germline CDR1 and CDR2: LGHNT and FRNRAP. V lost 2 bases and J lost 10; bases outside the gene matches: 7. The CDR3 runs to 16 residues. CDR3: CASGLTGTSGREEQFF. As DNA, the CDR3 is TGTGCTAGTGGTTTGACCGGGACTAGCGGGAGAGAAGAGCAGTTCTTC.

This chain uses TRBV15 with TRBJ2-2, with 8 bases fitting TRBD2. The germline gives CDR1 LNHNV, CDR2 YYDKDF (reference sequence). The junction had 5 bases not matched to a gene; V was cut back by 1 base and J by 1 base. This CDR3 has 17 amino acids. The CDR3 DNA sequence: TGTGCCACCAGCAGAGGGCGCGGGGGGCAGAACACCGGGGAGCTGTTTTTT. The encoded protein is CATSRGRGGQNTGELFF.

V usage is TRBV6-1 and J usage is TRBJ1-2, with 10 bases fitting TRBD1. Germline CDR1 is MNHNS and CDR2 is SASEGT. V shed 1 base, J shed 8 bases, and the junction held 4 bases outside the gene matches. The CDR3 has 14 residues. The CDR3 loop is CASSEGQGAGGYTF. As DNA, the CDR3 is TGTGCCAGCAGTGAAGGACAGGGGGCAGGGGGCTACACCTTC.

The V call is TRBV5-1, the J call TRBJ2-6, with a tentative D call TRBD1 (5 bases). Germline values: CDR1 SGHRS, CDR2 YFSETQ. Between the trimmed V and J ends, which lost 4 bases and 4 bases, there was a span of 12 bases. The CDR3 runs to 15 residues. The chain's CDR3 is CASSTTGSGANVLTF. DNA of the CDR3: TGCGCCAGCAGCACTACAGGATCCGGGGCCAACGTCCTGACTTTC.

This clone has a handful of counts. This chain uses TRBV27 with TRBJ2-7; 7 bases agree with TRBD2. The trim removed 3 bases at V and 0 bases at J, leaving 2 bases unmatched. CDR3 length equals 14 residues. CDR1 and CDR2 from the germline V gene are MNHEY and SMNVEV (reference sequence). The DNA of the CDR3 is TGTGCCAGCAGTTTTAGCGGGCGCTCCTACGAGCAGTACTTC. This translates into CASSFSGRSYEQYF.

CDR3 coding DNA: TGCGCCAGCAGTCAATCGGCCGGGGGGGACAGGGGGCTGGTTCAGCCCCAGCATTTT. Translation gives CASSQSAGGDRGLVQPQHF. The chain carries TRBV23-1 and TRBJ1-5; the match to TRBD1 covers 12 bases. TRBV23-1 counts as an open reading frame of uncertain function. The J segment lost 6 bases and the V segment lost 0 bases, leaving 12 bases of the junction unmatched. The CDR3 totals 19 residues.

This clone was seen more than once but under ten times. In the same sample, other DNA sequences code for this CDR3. The CDR3 loop reads CAWSVLTGSSPLHF. The CDR3 nucleotides are TGTGCCTGGAGTGTATTAACAGGGTCGTCACCCCTCCACTTT. J is TRBJ1-6 and V is TRBV30; TRBD1 might be the D (6 bases). V lost 0 bases, J lost 10 bases, and 13 bases lay in between. CDR3 size: 14 residues. In germline, CDR1 is GTSNPN, CDR2 SVGIG (reference sequence).

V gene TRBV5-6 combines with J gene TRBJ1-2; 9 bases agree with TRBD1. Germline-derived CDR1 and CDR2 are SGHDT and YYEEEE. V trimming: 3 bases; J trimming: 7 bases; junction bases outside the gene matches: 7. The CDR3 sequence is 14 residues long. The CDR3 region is CASSWDRAVGGYTF. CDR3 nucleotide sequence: TGTGCCAGCAGCTGGGACAGGGCTGTCGGTGGCTACACCTTC.

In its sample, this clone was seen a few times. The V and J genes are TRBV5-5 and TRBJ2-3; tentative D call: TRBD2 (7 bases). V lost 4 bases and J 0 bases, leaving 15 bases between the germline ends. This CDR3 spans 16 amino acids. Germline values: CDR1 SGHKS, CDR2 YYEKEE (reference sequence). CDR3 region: CASSRGAEVSTDTQYF. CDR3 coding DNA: TGTGCCAGCAGCCGGGGGGCGGAAGTAAGCACAGATACGCAGTATTTT.

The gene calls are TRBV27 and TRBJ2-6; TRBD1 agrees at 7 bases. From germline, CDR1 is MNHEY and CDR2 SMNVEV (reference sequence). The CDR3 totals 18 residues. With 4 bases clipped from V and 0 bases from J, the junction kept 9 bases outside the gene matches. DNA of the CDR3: TGTGCCAGCAGTTCCAGGACAGGACCATACTCTGGGGCCAACGTCCTGACTTTC. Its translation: CASSSRTGPYSGANVLTF. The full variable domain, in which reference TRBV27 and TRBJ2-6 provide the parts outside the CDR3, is EAQVTQNPRYLITVTGKKLTVTCSQNMNHEYMSWYRQDPGLGLRQIYYSMNVEVTDKGDVPEGYKVSRKEKRNFPLILESPSPNQTSLYFCASSSRTGPYSGANVLTFGAGSRLTVL.

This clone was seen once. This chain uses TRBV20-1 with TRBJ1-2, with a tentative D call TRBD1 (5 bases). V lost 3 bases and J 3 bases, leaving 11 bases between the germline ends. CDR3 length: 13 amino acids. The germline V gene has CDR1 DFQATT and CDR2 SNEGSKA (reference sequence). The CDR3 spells CSASIGEDYGYTF. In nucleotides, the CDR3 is TGCAGTGCTAGTATAGGGGAAGACTATGGCTACACCTTC.

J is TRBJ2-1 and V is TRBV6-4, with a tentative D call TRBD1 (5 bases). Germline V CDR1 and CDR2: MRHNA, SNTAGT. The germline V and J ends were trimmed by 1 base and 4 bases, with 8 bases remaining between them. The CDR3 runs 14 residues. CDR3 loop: CASSDFAGYNEQFF. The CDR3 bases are TGTGCCAGCAGTGACTTCGCAGGGTACAATGAGCAGTTCTTC.

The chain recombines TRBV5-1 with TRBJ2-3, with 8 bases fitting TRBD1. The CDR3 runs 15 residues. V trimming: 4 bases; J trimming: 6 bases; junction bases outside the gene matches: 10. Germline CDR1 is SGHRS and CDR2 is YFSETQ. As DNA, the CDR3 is TGCGCCAGCAGCCCGCGGGACAGGCGAGGGGATACGCAGTATTTT. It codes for CASSPRDRRGDTQYF.

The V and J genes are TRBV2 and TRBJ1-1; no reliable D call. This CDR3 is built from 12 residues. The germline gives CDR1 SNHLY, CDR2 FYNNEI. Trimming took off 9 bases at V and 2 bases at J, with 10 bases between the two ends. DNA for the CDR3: TGTGCCAGGACTTCAAGTAACACTGAAGCTTTCTTT. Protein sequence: CARTSSNTEAFF.

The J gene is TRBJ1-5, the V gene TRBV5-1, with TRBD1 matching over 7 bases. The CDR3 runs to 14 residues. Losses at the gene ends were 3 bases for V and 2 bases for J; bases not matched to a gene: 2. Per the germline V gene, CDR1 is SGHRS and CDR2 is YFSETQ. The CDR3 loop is CASSYQGGNQPQHF. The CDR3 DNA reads TGCGCCAGCAGCTATCAGGGGGGCAATCAGCCCCAGCATTTT.

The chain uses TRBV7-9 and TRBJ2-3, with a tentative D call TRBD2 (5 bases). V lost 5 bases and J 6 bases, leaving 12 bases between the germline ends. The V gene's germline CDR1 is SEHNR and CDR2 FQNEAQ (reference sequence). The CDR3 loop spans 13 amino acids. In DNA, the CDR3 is TGTGCCAGCAGCCTCCCCGGGGAGGATACGCAGTATTTT. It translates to CASSLPGEDTQYF.

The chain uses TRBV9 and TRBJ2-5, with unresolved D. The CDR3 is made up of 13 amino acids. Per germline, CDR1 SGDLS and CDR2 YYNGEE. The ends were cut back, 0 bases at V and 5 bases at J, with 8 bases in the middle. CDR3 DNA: TGTGCCAGCAGCGTAGCGGCAGGCGAGACCCAGTACTTC. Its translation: CASSVAAGETQYF.

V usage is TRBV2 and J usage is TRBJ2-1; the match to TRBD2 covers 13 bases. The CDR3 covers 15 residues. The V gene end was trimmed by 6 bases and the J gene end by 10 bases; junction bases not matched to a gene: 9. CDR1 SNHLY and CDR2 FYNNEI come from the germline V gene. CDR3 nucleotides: TGTGCCAGCAGGTGGGGACTAGCGGGAATACGGGAGCAGTTCTTC. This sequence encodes CASRWGLAGIREQFF.

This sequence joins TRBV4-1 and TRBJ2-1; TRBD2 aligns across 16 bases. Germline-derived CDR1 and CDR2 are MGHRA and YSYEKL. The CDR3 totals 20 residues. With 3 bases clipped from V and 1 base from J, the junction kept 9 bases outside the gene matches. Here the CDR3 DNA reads TGCGCCAGCAGCCAGCTGGGACTAGCGGGAGGGCCGGGTTCCTACAATGAGCAGTTCTTC. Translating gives CASSQLGLAGGPGSYNEQFF.

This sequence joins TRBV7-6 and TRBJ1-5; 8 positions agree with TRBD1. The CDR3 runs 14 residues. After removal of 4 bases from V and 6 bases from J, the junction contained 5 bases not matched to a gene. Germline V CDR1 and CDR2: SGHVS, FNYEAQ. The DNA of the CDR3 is TGTGCCAGCAGCTCCGGGACAGGCGGTCAGCCCCAGCATTTT. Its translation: CASSSGTGGQPQHF.

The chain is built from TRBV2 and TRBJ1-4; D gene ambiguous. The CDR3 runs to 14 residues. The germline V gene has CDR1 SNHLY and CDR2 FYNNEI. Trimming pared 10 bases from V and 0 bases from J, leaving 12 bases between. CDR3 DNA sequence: TGTGCCACCCGAACGGGAACAACTAATGAAAAACTGTTTTTT. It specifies CATRTGTTNEKLFF.

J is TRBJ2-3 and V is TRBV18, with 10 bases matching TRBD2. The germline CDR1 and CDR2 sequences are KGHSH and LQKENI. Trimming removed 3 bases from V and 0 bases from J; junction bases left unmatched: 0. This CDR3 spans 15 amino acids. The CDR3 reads CASSPTSGSTDTQYF. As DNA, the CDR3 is TGTGCCAGCTCACCGACTAGCGGGAGCACAGATACGCAGTATTTT.

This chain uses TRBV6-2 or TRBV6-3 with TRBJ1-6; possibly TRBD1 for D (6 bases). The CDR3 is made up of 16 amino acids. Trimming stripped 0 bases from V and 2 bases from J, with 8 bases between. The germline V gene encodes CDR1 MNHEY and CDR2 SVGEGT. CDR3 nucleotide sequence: TGTGCCAGCAGTTACTCACAGGGCGCCTATAATTCACCCCTCCACTTT. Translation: CASSYSQGAYNSPLHF.